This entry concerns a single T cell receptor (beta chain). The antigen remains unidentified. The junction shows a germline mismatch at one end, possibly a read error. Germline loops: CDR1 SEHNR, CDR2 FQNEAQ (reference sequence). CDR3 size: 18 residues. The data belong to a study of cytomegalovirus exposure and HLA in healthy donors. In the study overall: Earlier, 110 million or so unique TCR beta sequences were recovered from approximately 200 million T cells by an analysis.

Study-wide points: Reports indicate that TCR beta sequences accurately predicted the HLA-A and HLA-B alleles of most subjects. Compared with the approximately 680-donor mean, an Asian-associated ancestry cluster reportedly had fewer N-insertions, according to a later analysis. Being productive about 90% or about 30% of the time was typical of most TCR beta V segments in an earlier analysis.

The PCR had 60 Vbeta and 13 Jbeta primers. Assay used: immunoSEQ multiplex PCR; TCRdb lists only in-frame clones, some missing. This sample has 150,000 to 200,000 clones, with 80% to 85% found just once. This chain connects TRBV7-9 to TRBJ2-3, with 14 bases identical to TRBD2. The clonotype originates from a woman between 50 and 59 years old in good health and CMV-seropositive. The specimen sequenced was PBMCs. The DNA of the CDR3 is TGTTCCAGCAGCTTCCCGCCGGGACTAGCGGGAGTGTTAGATACGCAGTATTTT. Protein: CSSSFPPGLAGVLDTQYF.